This T cell receptor (beta chain) was found in a study of blood T cell repertoires in COVID-19 (dated by TCRdb to 2018 to 2020). Describing the broader study: Samples from collaborators originated in the United States, Italy and Spain and spanned both the acute and convalescent phases of COVID-19. The repertoires were released in a freely available public database meant as a resource for research on the immune response to SARS-CoV-2. The material from the prospective study consisted of cDNA or gDNA derived from T cells, B-cell-depleted T cells, or PBMCs. Where available, HLA class I and class II types were taken from metadata supplied by the sample provider and were not determined by assay-based typing. The samples were drawn from two sources: the first 160 participants of the ongoing ImmuneRACE study, and 1,200 or so subjects contributed by 6 global collaborators. Subjects who had been exposed to COVID-19, were actively infected with it, or had recovered from it provided the deeply sampled blood TCRbeta repertoires that made up the dataset. Nearly every sample came with metadata listing a de-identified subject ID, COVID-19 status, age in years and sex. Beyond this particular receptor, the publication reports: How much clinical and demographic metadata was included differed by source and by participant, and the metadata was provided uncurated.

Notes on this clone: Its antigen is currently not known. There are no base qualities to consult, and no much larger clone falls within one base.

For CDR1 and CDR2, the germline V gene lists SGHTA and FQGNSA. Trimmed from V: 2 bases; trimmed from J: 5 bases; junction bases lacking a gene match: 6. The CDR3 runs 15 residues from the cysteine to the phenylalanine. Just CDR3 DNA is preserved here, 45 bases in frame from base 1. Collaborating institutions collected whole blood in K2EDTA tubes following their own protocols. For TCRbeta analysis, collaborators shipped samples as frozen whole blood, isolated PBMCs, or DNA extracted from either of those sample types. TCRbeta CDR3 regions were amplified from genomic DNA by means of the immunoSEQ Assay, a bias-controlled multiplex PCR. Per the authors' processing: The number of nucleated cells in each sample was estimated from the amplification of reference gene primers within the assay. To quantify the absolute abundance of each unique TCRbeta CDR3 rearrangement, sequence reads were collapsed and filtered. For each sample, productive Simpson clonality was calculated as the square root of Simpson's diversity index over productive rearrangements. Imported from immuneACCESS, the table was reduced by TCRdb to in-frame sequences with V and J called. These copies leave out some clones; in studies compared against another copy, an unresolved V gene accounts for under half, and the cause of the remainder is not known. V, J and clone size were drawn from that table, and D and trimming were deduced from the DNA. This sample is represented by roughly 220,000 clones; under 90% of them were singletons. Jointly, the top ten make up nearly 20% of the sample.

Sequenced: peripheral blood. This clonotype was obtained from a man between 25 and 39 years old with active or convalescent COVID-19. Rearrangement joined TRBV7-2 to TRBJ1-2, with 9 bases matching TRBD1. CDR3 protein: CASSLRDREGYGYTF. The sequenced DNA: TGTGCCAGCAGCTTACGGGACAGGGAGGGTTATGGCTACACCTTC.